A single sample gave rise to the 8 T cell receptor beta chains below, sequenced in a study of pediatric ulcerative colitis. Sequenced by immunoSEQ multiplex PCR; TCRdb stores in-frame clones only, minus some. The sample includes 64,000 or so clones, 70% to 85% of them seen just once. Sample: blood. These TCRs come from a boy aged 5-17 years with moderate ulcerative colitis.

The CDR3 sequence is CATSREVLYEQYF. The DNA for the CDR3 is TGTGCCACCAGCAGAGAGGTCCTCTACGAGCAGTACTTC. This chain connects TRBV15 to TRBJ2-7; D uncertain. The CDR3 extends over 13 amino acids. Germline V CDR1 and CDR2: LNHNV, YYDKDF (reference sequence). The V gene lost 0 bases and the J gene lost 3 bases, with 6 bases spanning the gap. Variable domain in full (rest from reference TRBV15 and TRBJ2-7): DAMVIQNPRYQVTQFGKPVTLSCSQTLNHNVMYWYQQKSSQAPKLLFHYYDKDFNNEADTPDNFQSRRPNTSFCFLDIRSPGLGDTAMYLCATSREVLYEQYFGPGTRLTVT.

This clone turned up a few times. V usage is TRBV5-6 and J usage is TRBJ1-4; D is undetermined. The CDR3 sequence is 14 residues long. V was pared by 1 base and J by 6 bases, with 10 bases between. Germline V CDR1 and CDR2: SGHDT, YYEEEE. CDR3 loop: CASSLREAYEKLFF. For the CDR3, the DNA is TGTGCCAGCAGCTTGCGGGAAGCTTATGAAAAACTGTTTTTT.

This chain connects TRBV7-9 to TRBJ1-2, with unresolved D. Deletions cut 3 bases from V and 0 bases from J, with 2 bases between. The CDR3 contains 12 residues. Germline V lookup: CDR1 SEHNR, CDR2 FQNEAQ (reference sequence). DNA for the CDR3: TGTGCCAGCAGCTTCCCTAACTATGGCTACACCTTC. Translated: CASSFPNYGYTF.

The chain uses TRBV11-1 and TRBJ1-2; D unclear. Germline-derived CDR1 and CDR2 are SGHAT and FQDESV (reference sequence). This CDR3 comprises 18 residues. Deletions cut 5 bases from V and 0 bases from J, with 22 bases between. CDR3 in amino acids: CASSPRFPTETANYGYTF. The CDR3 nucleotides read TGTGCCAGCAGCCCCAGATTCCCTACAGAGACCGCTAACTATGGCTACACCTTC.

The chain has TRBV19 and TRBJ1-2; D gene uncertain. The CDR3 is 15 residues long. CDR1 and CDR2 from the germline V gene are LNHDA and SQIVND (reference sequence). Trimming cost V 0 bases and J 5 bases, with 13 bases left between them. The CDR3 DNA reads as TGTGCCAGTAGTATAGATCTGGCAGCAGAATATGGCTACACCTTC. As protein: CASSIDLAAEYGYTF.

The chain has TRBV11-1 and TRBJ2-5, with 8 bases aligning to TRBD2. Losses at the gene ends were 5 bases for V and 5 bases for J; bases not matched to a gene: 10. Germline V gene sequence: CDR1 SGHAT, CDR2 FQDESV (reference sequence). This CDR3 comprises 15 residues. CDR3 coding DNA: TGTGCCAGCAGCACCCCACGGGGGGGCGAGGAGACCCAGTACTTC. Amino acid sequence: CASSTPRGGEETQYF. Full variable domain (missing parts from reference TRBV11-1 and TRBJ2-5): EAEVAQSPRYKITEKSQAVAFWCDPISGHATLYWYRQILGQGPELLVQFQDESVVDDSQLPKDRFSAERLKGVDSTLKIQPAELGDSAMYLCASSTPRGGEETQYFGPGTRLLVL.

This chain connects TRBV7-6 to TRBJ2-2; D gene uncertain. CDR3 size: 16 residues. The V and J ends lost 0 bases and 3 bases respectively, with 11 bases between them. Germline V CDR1 and CDR2: SGHVS, FNYEAQ. CDR3: CASSLAQPAYTGELFF. Here the CDR3 DNA reads TGTGCCAGCAGCTTAGCACAGCCAGCTTACACCGGGGAGCTGTTTTTT.

The V and J genes are TRBV7-9 and TRBJ1-1; D is undetermined. Trimming took off 5 bases at V and 2 bases at J, with 15 bases between the two ends. The CDR3 runs to 15 residues. Germline V CDR1 and CDR2: SEHNR, FQNEAQ (reference sequence). The CDR3 region has the DNA TGTGCCAGCAGCCCCCAGGTCGTGCGAAACACTGAAGCTTTCTTT. Amino acid sequence: CASSPQVVRNTEAFF.